Shown below are 14 T cell receptor beta chains from a single sample sequenced in a study of cytomegalovirus exposure and HLA in healthy donors. PCR employed 60 Vbeta and 13 Jbeta primers. Some clones are missing from TCRdb's copy, which holds only in-frame ones; the method was immunoSEQ multiplex PCR. The table lists 95,000 to 150,000 clones, about 78% of them singletons, with 8.2% in the top ten. The sequencing input was PBMCs. The receptors were sampled from a woman aged 40 to 55 in good health and CMV-seropositive.

The chain has TRBV29-1 and TRBJ1-2, with 7 positions matching TRBD1. After removal of 4 bases from V and 0 bases from J, the junction contained 8 bases not matched to a gene. This CDR3 spans 15 amino acids. The V gene's germline CDR1 is SQVTM and CDR2 ANQGSEA. Here the CDR3 reads CSVGQGRLANYGYTF. The DNA for the CDR3 is TGCAGCGTTGGACAGGGACGTTTAGCTAACTATGGCTACACCTTC.

Notes on this clone: Likely a read error: the CDR3 ends without its conserved phenylalanine or tryptophan. The chain has TRBV5-6 and TRBJ1-2; TRBD1 is a possible D gene (6 bases). Deletions cut 4 bases from V and 8 bases from J, with 15 bases between. This CDR3 spans 13 amino acids. From germline, CDR1 is SGHDT and CDR2 YYEEEE. The CDR3 region has the DNA TGTGCCAGCAGCGTGATGACAGGTTACGGCTACACCGTC. It encodes CASSVMTGYGYTV.

The J gene is TRBJ1-2, the V gene TRBV4-3; 9 bases align to TRBD1. Germline assignment: CDR1 LGHNA and CDR2 YSLEER. Trimming at V came to 0 bases and at J to 7 bases, leaving 3 bases not matched to a gene. The CDR3 is 14 amino acids. CDR3 loop: CASSQDTGGSGYTF. The CDR3 DNA follows: TGCGCCAGCAGCCAAGATACAGGGGGCAGTGGCTACACCTTC.

The V call is TRBV2, the J call TRBJ1-2; 7 bases are a match to TRBD1. The CDR3 loop spans 14 amino acids. The germline V gene encodes CDR1 SNHLY and CDR2 FYNNEI. With 6 bases clipped from V and 8 bases from J, the junction kept 12 bases outside the gene matches. CDR3 protein: CASRVSGGPKGYTF. Here the CDR3 DNA reads TGTGCCAGCAGGGTCTCAGGGGGGCCAAAAGGCTACACCTTC.

The chain links TRBV7-8 to TRBJ1-1; the D is unclear. This CDR3 has 14 amino acids. Germline V gene lookup returns CDR1 SGHVS and CDR2 FQNEAQ. V dropped 5 bases and J dropped 5 bases, with 15 bases sitting between them. CDR3 loop: CASSPVGRGTEAFF. For the CDR3, the DNA is TGTGCCAGCAGCCCGGTTGGTCGGGGTACTGAAGCTTTCTTT. Full variable domain (rest looked up from reference TRBV7-8 and TRBJ1-1): GAGVSQSPRYKVAKRGQDVALRCDPISGHVSLFWYQQALGQGPEFLTYFQNEAQLDKSGLPSDRFFAERPEGSVSTLKIQRTQQEDSAVYLCASSPVGRGTEAFFGQGTRLTVV.

In its sample, this clone was seen once. The chain links TRBV7-2 to TRBJ2-5; 7 nucleotides align to TRBD1. Trimming at V came to 4 bases and at J to 1 base, leaving 3 bases not matched to a gene. The CDR3 length is 14 residues. Germline V gene sequence: CDR1 SGHTA, CDR2 FQGNSA. Here the CDR3 reads CASSSTGLQETQYF. Here the CDR3 DNA reads TGTGCCAGCAGCTCGACAGGGCTCCAAGAGACCCAGTACTTC.

In this sample, this clone turned up a few times. This chain links TRBV6-5 with TRBJ2-7, with TRBD2 matching over 8 bases. CDR3 length: 15 amino acids. V shed 2 bases and J 0 bases; nucleotides not matched to a gene: 3. Germline V gives CDR1 MNHEY, CDR2 SVGAGI. DNA for the CDR3: TGTGCCAGCAGTTACGCCGGGACTAGCTCCTACGAGCAGTACTTC. It codes for CASSYAGTSSYEQYF.

This clone was seen a few times. The CDR3 is CASSLQGAEDTQYF. Written as DNA, the CDR3 is TGTGCCAGCAGCTTACAAGGGGCGGAAGATACGCAGTATTTT. The genes are TRBV7-9 and TRBJ2-3, with a tentative D call TRBD1 (5 bases). The germline CDR1 and CDR2 sequences are SEHNR and FQNEAQ (reference sequence). Trimming took 2 bases from V and 5 from J, leaving 11 bases between them. The CDR3 runs to 14 residues.

This chain connects TRBV18 to TRBJ2-7; maybe TRBD2 (7 bases). The germline gives CDR1 KGHSH, CDR2 LQKENI. Trimming stripped 4 bases from V and 6 bases from J, with 16 bases between. CDR3 size: 14 residues. This CDR3 is CASSQGGFLVEQYF. Written as DNA, the CDR3 is TGTGCCAGCTCACAGGGGGGGTTTCTGGTCGAGCAGTACTTC.

The chain is built from TRBV7-2 and TRBJ2-5, with D maybe TRBD2 (5 bases). This CDR3 is 12 amino acids long. CDR1 is SGHTA, CDR2 FQGNSA, per germline. V was shortened by 6 bases and J by 4 bases, with 9 bases between the two germline ends. In DNA, the CDR3 is TGTGCCAGCAGTCAACTAGGAGAGACCCAGTACTTC. It specifies CASSQLGETQYF.

The J gene is TRBJ2-4, the V gene TRBV6-6; TRBD1 might be the D (6 bases). Germline CDR1 is MNHNY and CDR2 is SVGAGI (reference sequence). V was shortened by 6 bases and J by 0 bases, with 9 bases between the two germline ends. The CDR3 runs 14 residues. The CDR3, as DNA: TGTGCCAGCAGGGACAGTTTAGCCAAAAACATTCAGTACTTC. This encodes CASRDSLAKNIQYF.

This clone was recorded once. The V call is TRBV6-5, the J call TRBJ2-7, with D possibly being TRBD1 (6 bases). Germline V gene lookup returns CDR1 MNHEY and CDR2 SVGAGI. CDR3 length: 13 amino acids. Trimming took 6 bases from V and 2 from J, leaving 11 bases between them. CDR3 DNA: TGTGCCAGCAGATCCGGACAGACCTACGAGCAGTACTTC. It is translated as CASRSGQTYEQYF.

This sequence joins TRBV6-1 and TRBJ1-1; D unclear. The V and J ends lost 6 bases and 1 base respectively, with 15 bases between them. The length of the CDR3 is 15 residues. Germline CDR1 and CDR2: MNHNS and SASEGT. The CDR3 loop reads CASRSGTAQNTEAFF. The CDR3 DNA is TGTGCCAGCAGAAGCGGTACAGCTCAGAACACTGAAGCTTTCTTT.

In this sample, this clone turned up once. V usage is TRBV4-3 and J usage is TRBJ1-5; D is unclear. The CDR3 sequence is 16 residues long. V lost 0 bases, J lost 0 bases, and 9 bases lay in between. Germline V lookup: CDR1 LGHNA, CDR2 YSLEER. CDR3 DNA sequence: TGCGCCAGCAGCCAAGACAGGATTTATAGCAATCAGCCCCAGCATTTT. Translated, it gives CASSQDRIYSNQPQHF.